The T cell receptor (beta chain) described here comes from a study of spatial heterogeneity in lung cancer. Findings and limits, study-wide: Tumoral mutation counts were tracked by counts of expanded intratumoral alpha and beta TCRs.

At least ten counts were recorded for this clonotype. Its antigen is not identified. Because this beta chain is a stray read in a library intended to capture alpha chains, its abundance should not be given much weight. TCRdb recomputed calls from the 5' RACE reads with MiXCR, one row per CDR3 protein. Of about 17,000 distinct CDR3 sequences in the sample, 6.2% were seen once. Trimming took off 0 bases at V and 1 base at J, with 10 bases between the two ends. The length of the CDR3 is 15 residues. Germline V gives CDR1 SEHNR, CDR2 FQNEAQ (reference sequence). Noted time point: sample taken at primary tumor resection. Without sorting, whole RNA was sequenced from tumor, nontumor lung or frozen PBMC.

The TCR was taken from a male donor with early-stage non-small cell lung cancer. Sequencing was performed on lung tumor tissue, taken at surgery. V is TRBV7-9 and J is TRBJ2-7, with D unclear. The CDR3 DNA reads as TGTGCCAGCAGCTTAGCTCCAGGCCTTTCCTACGAGCAGTACTTC. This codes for CASSLAPGLSYEQYF.